The sequence of this T cell receptor (beta chain) was determined in a study of T cell changes during pregnancy in multiple sclerosis. Assay: immunoSEQ multiplex PCR; the TCRdb copy retains only in-frame clones and omits some. The sample includes 35,000 to 45,000 clones, about 88% of them seen just once. The V end was cut by 0 bases, the J end by 3 bases, with 11 bases between. Germline lookup yields CDR1 LGHNA and CDR2 YSLEER. The CDR3 is made up of 15 amino acids. The sample consisted of CD8+ T cells from peripheral blood mononuclear cells, taken in the first trimester of pregnancy. This clonotype was obtained from a female donor with multiple sclerosis, enrolled in a pregnancy study. The rearrangement links TRBV4-3 to TRBJ1-1; D is possibly TRBD1 (5 bases). Here the CDR3 reads CASSQDGGLDTEAFF. The CDR3 region has the DNA TGCGCCAGCAGCCAAGACGGGGGTTTGGACACTGAAGCTTTCTTT.